This T cell receptor beta chain stems from a study of Tregs in tolerant kidney transplant recipients. This clone was counted a few times. Its antigen remains unknown. Clones were sequenced by immunoSEQ multiplex PCR, and TCRdb holds only the in-frame ones, with some missing. The table shows approximately 260,000 clones, with about 86% occurring only once. Germline V gene sequence: CDR1 ENHRY, CDR2 SYGVKD. The germline V and J ends were trimmed by 3 bases and 0 bases, with 9 bases remaining between them. This CDR3 is 14 amino acids long. Study-level findings and limits: No direct test of biological reproducibility was done here.

The sequence was collected from a human donor in good health. The chain couples TRBV10-3 to TRBJ2-7; no clear D gene. What was sequenced was CD4+ T cells from blood. The CDR3 region is CAISDGLSSYEQYF. The CDR3 DNA is TGTGCCATCAGTGATGGCCTGAGCTCCTACGAGCAGTACTTC.